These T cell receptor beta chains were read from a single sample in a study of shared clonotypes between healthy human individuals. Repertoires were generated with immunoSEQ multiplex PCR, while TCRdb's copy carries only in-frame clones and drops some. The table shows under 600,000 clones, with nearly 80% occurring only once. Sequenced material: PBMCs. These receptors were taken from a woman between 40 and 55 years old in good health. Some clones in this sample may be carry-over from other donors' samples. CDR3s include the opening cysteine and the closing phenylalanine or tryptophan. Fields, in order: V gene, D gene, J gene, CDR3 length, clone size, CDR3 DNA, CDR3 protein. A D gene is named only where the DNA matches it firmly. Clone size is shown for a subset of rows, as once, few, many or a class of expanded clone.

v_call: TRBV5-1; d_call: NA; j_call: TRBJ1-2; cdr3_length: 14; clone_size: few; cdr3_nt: TGCGCCAGCAGCTTGGAGTCCGGTGTAGGGGGCTACACCTTC; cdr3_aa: CASSLESGVGGYTF
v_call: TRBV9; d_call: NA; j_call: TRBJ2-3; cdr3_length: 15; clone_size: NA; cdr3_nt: TGTGCCAGCAGCCCCCAATCGGACCGCACAGATACGCAGTATTTT; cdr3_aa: CASSPQSDRTDTQYF
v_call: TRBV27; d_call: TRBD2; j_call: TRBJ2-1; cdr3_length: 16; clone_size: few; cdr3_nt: TGTGCCAGCAGCACTTTCAGGCGGGGGGTCTACAATGAGCAGTTCTTC; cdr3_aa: CASSTFRRGVYNEQFF
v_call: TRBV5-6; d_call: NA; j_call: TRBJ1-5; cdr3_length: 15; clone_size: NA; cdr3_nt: TGTGCCAGCAGCCGACAGAAATATAGCAATCAGCCCCAGCATTTT; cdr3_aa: CASSRQKYSNQPQHF
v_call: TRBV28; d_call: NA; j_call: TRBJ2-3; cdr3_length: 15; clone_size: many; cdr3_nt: TGTGCCAGCAGTTTATCGGGACTGAGCACAGATACGCAGTATTTT; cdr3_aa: CASSLSGLSTDTQYF
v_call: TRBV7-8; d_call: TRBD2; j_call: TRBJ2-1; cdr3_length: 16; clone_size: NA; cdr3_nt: TGTGCCAGCAGCTTATCCCGGACTAGGTCCTACAATGAGCAGTTCTTC; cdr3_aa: CASSLSRTRSYNEQFF
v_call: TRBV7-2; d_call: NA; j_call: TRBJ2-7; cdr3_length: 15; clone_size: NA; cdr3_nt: TGTGCCAGCAGCTTAGTTGCCGGGGTACCCTACGAGCAGTACTTC; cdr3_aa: CASSLVAGVPYEQYF
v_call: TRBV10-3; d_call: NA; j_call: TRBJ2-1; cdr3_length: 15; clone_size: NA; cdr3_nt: TGTGCCACCCACGGGACTTCGTCACCGTACAATGAGCAGTTCTTC; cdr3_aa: CATHGTSSPYNEQFF
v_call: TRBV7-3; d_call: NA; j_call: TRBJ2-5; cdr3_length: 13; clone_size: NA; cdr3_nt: TGTGCCAGCAGCTTTAGGGTCCAAGAGACCCAGTACTTC; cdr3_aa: CASSFRVQETQYF
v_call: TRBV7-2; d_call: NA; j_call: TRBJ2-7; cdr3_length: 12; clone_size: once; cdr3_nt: TGTGCCAGCGGACAAAGCTCCTACGAGCAGTACTTC; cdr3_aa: CASGQSSYEQYF
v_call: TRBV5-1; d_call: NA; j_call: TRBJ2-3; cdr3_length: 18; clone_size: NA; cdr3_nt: TGCGCCAGCAGCTTGGGCCAGGGGAGGGTGTCTGTAGCAGATACGCAGTATTTT; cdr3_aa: CASSLGQGRVSVADTQYF
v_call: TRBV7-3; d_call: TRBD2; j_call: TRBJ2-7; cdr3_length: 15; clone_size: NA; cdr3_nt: TGTGCCAGCAGCCTTAGCGGGAGCCCTGGTGGCGAGCAGTACTTC; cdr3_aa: CASSLSGSPGGEQYF
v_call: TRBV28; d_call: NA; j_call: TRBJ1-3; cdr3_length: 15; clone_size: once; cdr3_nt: TGTGCCAGCACCTCGGCAGGGCTAACTGGAAACACCATATATTTT; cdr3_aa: CASTSAGLTGNTIYF
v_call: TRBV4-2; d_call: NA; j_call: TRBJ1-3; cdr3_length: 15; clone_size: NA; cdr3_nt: TGTGCCAGCAGCCAAGATCGCGGCAGAGTGAACACCATATATTTT; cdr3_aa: CASSQDRGRVNTIYF
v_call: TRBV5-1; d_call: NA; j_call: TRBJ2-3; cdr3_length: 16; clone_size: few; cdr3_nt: TGCGCCAGCAGCTTGGCCCCGACCAGCCCCACAGATACGCAGTATTTT; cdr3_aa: CASSLAPTSPTDTQYF
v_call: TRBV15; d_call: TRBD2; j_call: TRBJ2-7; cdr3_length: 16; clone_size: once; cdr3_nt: TGTGCCACCAGCAGAGACGGACTAGCGGGTTCCTACGAGCAGTACTTC; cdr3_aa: CATSRDGLAGSYEQYF
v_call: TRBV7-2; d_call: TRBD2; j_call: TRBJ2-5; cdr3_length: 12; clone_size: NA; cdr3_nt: TGTGCCAGCAGCCAAATTCGGGGGGAGCAGTACTTC; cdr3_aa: CASSQIRGEQYF
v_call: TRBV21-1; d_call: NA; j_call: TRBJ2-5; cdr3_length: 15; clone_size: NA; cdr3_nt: TGTGCCAGGAAAATAAGGGAGGGCCCAAGGGAGACCCAGTACTTC; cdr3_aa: CARKIREGPRETQYF
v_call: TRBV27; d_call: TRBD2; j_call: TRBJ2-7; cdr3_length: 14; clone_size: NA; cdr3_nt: TGTGCCAGCAGTATCCTAGCGGGGCCCTACGAGCAGTACTTC; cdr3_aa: CASSILAGPYEQYF
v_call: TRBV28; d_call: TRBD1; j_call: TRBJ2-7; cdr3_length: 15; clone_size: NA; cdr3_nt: TGTGCCAGCAGCGCCAGGACAGGGGCCTCCTACGAGCAGTACTTC; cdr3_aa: CASSARTGASYEQYF
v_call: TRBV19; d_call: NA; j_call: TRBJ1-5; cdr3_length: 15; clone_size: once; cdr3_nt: TGTGCCAGTAGTGGATCAGGACAAGCAAATCAGCCCCAGCATTTT; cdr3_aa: CASSGSGQANQPQHF
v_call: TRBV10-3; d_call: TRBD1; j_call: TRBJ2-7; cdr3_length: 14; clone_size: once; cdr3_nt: TGTGCCATCAGCTCACAGGGGGCGCGGTACGAGCAGTACTTC; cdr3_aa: CAISSQGARYEQYF
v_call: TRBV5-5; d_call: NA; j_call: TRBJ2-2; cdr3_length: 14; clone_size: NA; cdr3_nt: TGTGCCAGCAGCTTGATCAGGGGTACCGGGGAGCTGTTTTTT; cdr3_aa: CASSLIRGTGELFF
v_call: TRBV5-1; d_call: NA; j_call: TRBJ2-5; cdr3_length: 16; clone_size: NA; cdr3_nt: TGCGCCAGCAGCCCATCTCCAGGGGATAACCAAGAGACCCAGTACTTC; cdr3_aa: CASSPSPGDNQETQYF
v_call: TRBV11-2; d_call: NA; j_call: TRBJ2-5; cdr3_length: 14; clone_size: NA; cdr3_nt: TGTGCCAGCAGTCCGGGCCAGGGCAGGGAGACCCAGTACTTC; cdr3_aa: CASSPGQGRETQYF
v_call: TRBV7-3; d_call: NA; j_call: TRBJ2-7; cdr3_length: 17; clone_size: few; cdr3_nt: TGTGCCAGCAGCTTAGAGGTCGGTCTTCATGTCCCCTACGAGCAGTACTTC; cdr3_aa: CASSLEVGLHVPYEQYF
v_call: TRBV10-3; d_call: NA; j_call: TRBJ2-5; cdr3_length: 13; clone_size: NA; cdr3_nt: TGTGCCATCTCTGGTGGACAGCAAGAGACCCAGTACTTC; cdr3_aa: CAISGGQQETQYF
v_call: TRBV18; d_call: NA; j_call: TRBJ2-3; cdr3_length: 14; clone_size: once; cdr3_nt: TGTGCCAGCTCACCACCAGGGGCGCCGGATACGCAGTATTTT; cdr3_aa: CASSPPGAPDTQYF
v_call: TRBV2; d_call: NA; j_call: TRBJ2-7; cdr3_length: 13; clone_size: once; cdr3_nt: TGTGCCAGCTGCGCCGCACTGTCCTACGAGCAGTACTTC; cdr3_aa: CASCAALSYEQYF
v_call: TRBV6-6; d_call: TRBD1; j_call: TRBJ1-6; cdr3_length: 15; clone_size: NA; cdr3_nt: TGTGCCAGCGGAAACCTGGACAGGGGCGAAAGTTGGCTCCACTTT; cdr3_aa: CASGNLDRGESWLHF
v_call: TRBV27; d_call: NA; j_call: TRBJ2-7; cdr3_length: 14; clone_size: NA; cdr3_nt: TGTGCCAGCAGCCTAGGTCTAAGCTCCTACGAGCAGTACTTC; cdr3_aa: CASSLGLSSYEQYF
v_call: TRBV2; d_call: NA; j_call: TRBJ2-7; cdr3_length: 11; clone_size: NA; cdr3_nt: TGTGCCAGCAGTAACGCCTACGAGCAGTACTTC; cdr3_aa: CASSNAYEQYF
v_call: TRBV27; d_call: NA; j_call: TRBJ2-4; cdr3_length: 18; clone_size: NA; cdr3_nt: TGTGCCAGCAGTTTAGGGTCGAAGGGGCCGGGTACCACAAACATTCAGTACTTC; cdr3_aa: CASSLGSKGPGTTNIQYF
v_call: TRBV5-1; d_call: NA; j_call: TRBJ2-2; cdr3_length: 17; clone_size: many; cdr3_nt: TGCGCCAGCAGCTTGGCTCCGGGAGTAGAGAGGACCGGGGAGCTGTTTTTT; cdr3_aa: CASSLAPGVERTGELFF
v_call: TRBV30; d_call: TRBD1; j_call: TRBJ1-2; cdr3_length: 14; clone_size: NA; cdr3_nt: TGTGCCTGGAGTCCGACAGGGGAGAACTATGGCTACACCTTC; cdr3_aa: CAWSPTGENYGYTF
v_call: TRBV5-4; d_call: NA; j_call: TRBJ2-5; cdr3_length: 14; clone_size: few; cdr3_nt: TGTGCCAGCAGCTTGGAAGGTGTCTCGGGGACCCAGTACTTC; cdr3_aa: CASSLEGVSGTQYF
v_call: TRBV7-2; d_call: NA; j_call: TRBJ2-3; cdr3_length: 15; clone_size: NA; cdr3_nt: TGTGCCAGCAGCTTAGTCGCTAGCGACACAGATACGCAGTATTTT; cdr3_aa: CASSLVASDTDTQYF
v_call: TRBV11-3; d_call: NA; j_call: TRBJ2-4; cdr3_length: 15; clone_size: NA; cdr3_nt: TGTGCCAGCAGGTCTCGCCGGGAGCTCAAAAACATTCAGTACTTC; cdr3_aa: CASRSRRELKNIQYF
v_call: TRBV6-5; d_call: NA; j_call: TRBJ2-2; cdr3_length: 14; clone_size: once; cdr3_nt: TGTGCCAGCAGTTCCGGGACTTTTACCGGGGAGCTGTTTTTT; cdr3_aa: CASSSGTFTGELFF
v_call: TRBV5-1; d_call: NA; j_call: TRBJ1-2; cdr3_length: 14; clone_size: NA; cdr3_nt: TGCGCCAGCAGCAACCATGGGGGGAACTATGGCTACACCTTC; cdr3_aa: CASSNHGGNYGYTF